The 14 T cell receptor beta chains given below trace back to one sample, sequenced in a study of blood T cells in healthy people across ages (dated by TCRdb to the mid-2010s). Library prep was done by 5' RACE. Data came from an Illumina HiSeq 2500. A second PCR of roughly 7 to 11 cycles was performed with a sample-barcoded 5' primer and a J-beta primer mix. TCRdb reprocessing: public reads trimmed at Q25 with fastp, clones called with MiXCR, in-frame beta chains kept. Each CDR3 protein appears once, grouped with its most common genes and DNA. The sample has roughly 1,500,000 distinct CDR3 sequences on record, 34% of them singletons. Around 11% of the sample is in the top ten clones. The specimen sequenced was blood. The receptors shown here come from a woman aged 30 to 39 in good health.

V is TRBV25-1 and J is TRBJ1-1; possible D gene TRBD1, 6 bases. V lost 8 bases and J lost 1, with 26 bases in between. Germline V gives CDR1 MGHDK, CDR2 SYGVNS. The CDR3 totals 18 residues. CDR3 sequence reads: CASALRGLGGRENTEAFF. For the CDR3, the DNA is TGTGCCAGCGCCCTTAGGGGGTTGGGGGGCAGGGAGAACACTGAAGCTTTCTTT.

CDR3 protein: CAGKLAGTSSYEQYF. CDR3 coding DNA: TGTGCCGGCAAGCTAGCGGGAACGAGCTCCTACGAGCAGTACTTC. The chain recombines TRBV2 with TRBJ2-7; 9 nucleotides agree with TRBD2. The V and J ends lost 11 bases and 0 bases, in that order; junction bases with no gene match: 11. The germline gives CDR1 SNHLY, CDR2 FYNNEI. The CDR3 runs to 15 residues.

This clonotype came up a few times. V and J are TRBV6-2 or TRBV6-3 and TRBJ2-1, with D maybe TRBD2 (6 bases). The V end lost 6 bases, the J end lost 0 bases, and 18 bases lay between the germline ends. The CDR3 sequence is 17 residues long. Germline CDR1 MNHEY, CDR2 SVGEGT. The CDR3 spells CASSQITGVYSYNEQFF. The CDR3 DNA follows: TGTGCCAGCAGCCAAATTACGGGGGTATACTCCTACAATGAGCAGTTCTTC.

Only a few counts were recorded for this clonotype. The V call is TRBV20-1, the J call TRBJ2-3; TRBD2 might be the D (6 bases). Germline lookup yields CDR1 DFQATT and CDR2 SNEGSKA (reference sequence). The CDR3 loop spans 14 amino acids. Between the trimmed V and J ends, which lost 1 base and 0 bases, there was a span of 8 bases. CDR3 sequence (DNA): TGCAGTGCTAGAGTAGCGGCTAGCACAGATACGCAGTATTTT. Protein product: CSARVAASTDTQYF.

CDR3 in amino acids: CASSPVPGQRRAVSDEKLFF. The CDR3 DNA reads as TGCGCCAGCAGCCCCGTCCCGGGACAGAGGCGAGCGGTGTCCGATGAAAAACTGTTTTTT. The V and J genes are TRBV5-1 and TRBJ1-4; 7 nucleotides agree with TRBD1. Germline V gene sequence: CDR1 SGHRS, CDR2 YFSETQ. The CDR3 is 20 residues long. The junction had 24 bases not matched to a gene; V was cut back by 4 bases and J by 6 bases.

This clonotype was observed a handful of times. The chain combines TRBV10-1 with TRBJ2-1; the D gene is possibly TRBD1 (8 bases). Germline CDR1 and CDR2: WNHNN and SYGVQD (reference sequence). CDR3 length equals 15 residues. The germline V and J ends were trimmed by 5 bases and 7 bases, with 18 bases remaining between them. The CDR3 DNA sequence: TGCGCCAGCAGTTCGGACAGGGAGGGATGGAATGAGCAGTTCTTC. Translated: CASSSDREGWNEQFF.

This clonotype has just a few counts. The chain combines TRBV5-1 with TRBJ2-3; TRBD2 is a possible D gene (6 bases). This CDR3 is 16 amino acids long. Germline V lookup: CDR1 SGHRS, CDR2 YFSETQ. The V end lost 2 bases, the J end lost 0 bases, and 13 bases lay between the germline ends. The CDR3 DNA reads as TGCGCCAGCAGCTTAGTGTATGGAGGGAGCACAGATACGCAGTATTTT. Translating it yields CASSLVYGGSTDTQYF.

V is TRBV7-9 and J is TRBJ2-2, with D hard to call. Germline-derived CDR1 and CDR2 are SEHNR and FQNEAQ (reference sequence). Trimming pared 4 bases from V and 5 bases from J, leaving 14 bases between. The CDR3 contains 15 residues. CDR3 nucleotide sequence: TGTGCCAGCAGCTGGATGATACATGGAACCGGGGAGCTGTTTTTT. Translated: CASSWMIHGTGELFF.

This clonotype was recorded at least ten times. The chain carries TRBV7-9 and TRBJ2-1, with 10 bases aligning to TRBD2. CDR1 and CDR2 from the germline V gene are SEHNR and FQNEAQ (reference sequence). This CDR3 contains 15 residues. The V segment lost 7 bases and the J segment 8 bases; nucleotides outside the gene matches: 11. The DNA for the CDR3 is TGTGCCAGCACCCCGGGGGGGACTAGCGCCCATGAGCAGTTCTTC. Translated: CASTPGGTSAHEQFF. The entire variable domain, with the rest obtained from reference TRBV7-9 and TRBJ2-1, is as follows: DTGVSQNPRHKITKRGQNVTFRCDPISEHNRLYWYRQTLGQGPEFLTYFQNEAQLEKSRLLSDRFSAERPKGSFSTLEIQRTEQGDSAMYLCASTPGGTSAHEQFFGPGTRLTVL.

This clonotype was recorded a few times. The chain recombines TRBV27 with TRBJ2-3, with TRBD2 matching 13 bases. The trim removed 4 bases at V and 4 bases at J, leaving 5 bases unmatched. CDR1 is MNHEY, CDR2 SMNVEV, per germline (reference sequence). This CDR3 is 16 amino acids long. This chain's CDR3 is CASSSGLAGDPDTQYF. The CDR3 region has the DNA TGTGCCAGCAGTTCCGGACTAGCGGGAGACCCAGATACGCAGTATTTT.

V usage is TRBV7-9 and J usage is TRBJ2-5; the D is unclear. CDR3 length equals 13 residues. Germline CDR1 is SEHNR and CDR2 is FQNEAQ (reference sequence). V gave up 7 bases and J gave up 1 base, with 10 bases separating them. In nucleotides, the CDR3 is TGTGCCAGCATTCCAGAGGTCCAAGAGACCCAGTACTTC. Translation gives CASIPEVQETQYF.

The chain joins TRBV5-1 to TRBJ1-1; D might be TRBD1 (5 bases). The germline CDR1 and CDR2 sequences are SGHRS and YFSETQ. Trimming took off 5 bases at V and 0 bases at J, with 8 bases between the two ends. The CDR3 runs 13 residues. The CDR3 loop is CASRSTVNTEAFF. The CDR3 nucleotides are TGCGCCAGCAGATCGACAGTGAACACTGAAGCTTTCTTT.

A few counts support this clonotype. CDR3 nucleotides: TGTGCCACCAGTGATTTTGGCGGGAGAACAAATGAGCAGTTCTTC. It codes for CATSDFGGRTNEQFF. This chain joins TRBV24-1 and TRBJ2-1; TRBD2 matches at 7 bases. The germline CDR1 and CDR2 sequences are KGHDR and SFDVKD. This CDR3 contains 15 residues. J gave up 7 bases and V 1 base, and 6 bases lay outside the gene matches.

This chain connects TRBV12-3 or TRBV12-4 to TRBJ1-1; D gene uncertain. V lost 6 bases to trimming and J lost 3 bases, with 14 bases between them. CDR3 length: 14 amino acids. As DNA, the CDR3 is TGTGCCAGCAGCCTTCAACTCGGTTACACTGAAGCTTTCTTT. It encodes CASSLQLGYTEAFF.